These 19 T cell receptor beta chains were all obtained from the same sample, sequenced in a study of blood T cell repertoires in COVID-19. Libraries were prepared by immunoSEQ multiplex PCR; TCRdb keeps only in-frame clonotypes and omits some of them. The sample lists around 250,000 clones, roughly 89% occurring once. Sequenced sample: peripheral blood. These receptors all stem from a woman aged 40 to 55 who had recovered from COVID-19.

The V gene is TRBV12-3 or TRBV12-4, the J gene TRBJ2-7; D uncertain. The V and J ends lost 6 bases and 2 bases respectively, with 8 bases between them. The CDR3 consists of 12 residues. The CDR3 DNA is TGTGCCAGCAGCCAAGACACCTACGAGCAGTACTTC. Translating gives CASSQDTYEQYF.

The chain uses TRBV12-3 or TRBV12-4 and TRBJ1-1; TRBD1 matches 7 bases. This CDR3 region has 12 residues. V gave up 5 bases and J gave up 8 bases; unmatched junction bases: 5. This CDR3 is CASSRGTVEAFF. The CDR3 DNA reads TGTGCCAGCAGTCGCGGGACAGTGGAAGCTTTCTTT.

The chain has TRBV7-6 and TRBJ2-3, with D perhaps TRBD2 (5 bases). CDR1 and CDR2 (germline): SGHVS, FNYEAQ. V was trimmed by 1 base and J by 0 bases, leaving 8 bases between them. The CDR3 spans 15 residues. As DNA, the CDR3 is TGTGCCAGCAGCTTAGTTAGCGCTAGCACAGATACGCAGTATTTT. Amino acids: CASSLVSASTDTQYF.

V is TRBV6-5 and J is TRBJ2-5; weak D call: TRBD2 (7 bases). This CDR3 is built from 15 residues. Looked up from germline, CDR1 is MNHEY and CDR2 is SVGAGI. Trimming took off 8 bases at V and 7 bases at J, with 23 bases between the two ends. This CDR3 is CASYSNTGGYGTQYF. The DNA of the CDR3 is TGTGCCAGCTACTCGAATACGGGGGGCTACGGGACCCAGTACTTC.

V and J are TRBV3-1 (or the pseudogene TRBV3-2) and TRBJ2-2, with TRBD1 matching over 11 bases. The CDR3 covers 16 residues. V trimming: 4 bases; J trimming: 4 bases; junction bases outside the gene matches: 5. Germline CDR1 and CDR2: LGHDT and YNNKEL (reference sequence). In DNA, the CDR3 is TGTGCCAGCAGCCGATCCGGGACAGGGGGCACCGGGGAGCTGTTTTTT. It encodes CASSRSGTGGTGELFF.

This sequence joins TRBV6-1 and TRBJ1-3; D perhaps matches TRBD1 (6 bases). Germline CDR1 MNHNS, CDR2 SASEGT. CDR3 size: 15 residues. Trimming shortened V by 3 bases and J by 0 bases, and 9 bases separated the two germline ends. The DNA for the CDR3 is TGTGCCAGCAGTGACAGGGGTCGCTCTGGAAACACCATATATTTT. It translates to CASSDRGRSGNTIYF.

This clone was seen just once. The V and J genes are TRBV7-6 and TRBJ2-7; the match to TRBD1 covers 11 bases. The ends lost 0 bases at V and 3 bases at J; junction bases unmatched: 10. Germline CDR1 and CDR2: SGHVS and FNYEAQ. The CDR3 has 18 residues. The DNA for the CDR3 is TGTGCCAGCAGCTTAGCCGGGACAGGGGGAGATCGGAACTACGAGCAGTACTTC. The encoded protein is CASSLAGTGGDRNYEQYF.

The V and J genes are TRBV19 and TRBJ1-5, with D unclear. With 3 bases removed from V and 6 bases from J, the gap between germline ends came to 9 bases. The CDR3 runs 13 residues. CDR1 is LNHDA, CDR2 SQIVND, per germline (reference sequence). The CDR3 reads CASSMDPGQPQHF. CDR3 DNA sequence: TGTGCCAGTAGTATGGATCCGGGTCAGCCCCAGCATTTT. Looking up the rest from reference TRBV19 and TRBJ1-5 gives the full variable domain: DGGITQSPKYLFRKEGQNVTLSCEQNLNHDAMYWYRQDPGQGLRLIYYSQIVNDFQKGDIAEGYSVSREKKESFPLTVTSAQKNPTAFYLCASSMDPGQPQHFGDGTRLSIL.

The chain's CDR3 is CASATKTSGGSYEQYF. CDR3 DNA: TGTGCTAGTGCCACCAAGACTAGCGGGGGGTCCTACGAGCAGTACTTC. J is TRBJ2-7 and V is TRBV12-5, with 13 bases aligning to TRBD2. Germline V gene lookup returns CDR1 LGHNT and CDR2 FRNRAP. Trimming cost V 7 bases and J 1 base; bases outside gene matches: 7. This CDR3 region has 16 residues.

This chain uses TRBV3-1 (or the pseudogene TRBV3-2) with TRBJ2-2; TRBD2 matches at 8 bases. The CDR3 covers 16 residues. Losses at the gene ends were 4 bases for V and 1 base for J; bases not matched to a gene: 5. Germline-derived CDR1 and CDR2 are LGHDT and YNNKEL (reference sequence). CDR3 nucleotide sequence: TGTGCCAGCAGCCTTCACGCGGGGGGGAACACCGGGGAGCTGTTTTTT. Its protein is CASSLHAGGNTGELFF.

In nucleotides, the CDR3 is TGTGCCAGCAGTGAACAAAACACCGGGGAGCTGTTTTTT. It yields the protein CASSEQNTGELFF. This sequence joins TRBV25-1 and TRBJ2-2; D unclear. Germline V gene sequence: CDR1 MGHDK, CDR2 SYGVNS. The V and J ends lost 2 bases and 2 bases respectively, with 3 bases between them. This CDR3 is built from 13 residues.

The gene calls are TRBV10-1 and TRBJ1-2, with no clear D. The V gene lost 7 bases and the J gene lost 7 bases, with 19 bases spanning the gap. Per the germline V gene, CDR1 is WNHNN and CDR2 is SYGVQD (reference sequence). This CDR3 comprises 14 residues. The CDR3 loop reads CASTAGSIGLGYTF. In nucleotides, the CDR3 is TGCGCCAGCACTGCCGGGTCCATTGGTCTTGGCTACACCTTC.

The chain joins TRBV6-5 to TRBJ1-6; D not resolved. Germline V gives CDR1 MNHEY, CDR2 SVGAGI. This CDR3 spans 15 amino acids. The V end lost 5 bases, the J end lost 10 bases, and 18 bases lay between the germline ends. In DNA, the CDR3 is TGTGCCAGCAGTCCCGACATGAGGGAGAGGTCACCCCTCCACTTT. It yields the protein CASSPDMRERSPLHF.

The J gene is TRBJ2-3, the V gene TRBV6-6, with D perhaps matching TRBD2 (6 bases). The CDR3 consists of 16 residues. Between the trimmed V and J ends, which lost 2 bases and 0 bases, there was a span of 12 bases. CDR1 and CDR2 (germline): MNHNY, SVGAGI (reference sequence). The CDR3 here is CASSYRGTSSTDTQYF. The CDR3, as DNA: TGTGCCAGCAGTTACCGGGGGACCTCTAGCACAGATACGCAGTATTTT.

The CDR3 bases are TGCGCCAGCAGTTACCCACAGGGTTTTGAAAACACCATATATTTT. This encodes CASSYPQGFENTIYF. This sequence joins TRBV4-1 and TRBJ1-3, with D possibly TRBD1 on 6 matching bases. Germline CDR1 is MGHRA and CDR2 is YSYEKL. This CDR3 spans 15 amino acids. V was shortened by 6 bases and J by 6 bases, with 18 bases between the two germline ends.

This chain connects TRBV7-3 to TRBJ1-2; the match to TRBD1 covers 7 bases. J was trimmed by 13 bases and V by 2 bases; bases with no gene match: 16. There are 15 residues in the CDR3. Germline V lookup: CDR1 SGHTA, CDR2 FQGTGA. DNA for the CDR3: TGTGCCAGCAGCTTACCCGGGACAGCTCCCACCCTGCTCACCTTC. It translates to CASSLPGTAPTLLTF. Together with reference TRBV7-3 and TRBJ1-2, the CDR3 gives the full variable domain: GAGVSQTPSNKVTEKGKYVELRCDPISGHTALYWYRQSLGQGPEFLIYFQGTGAADDSGLPNDRFFAVRPEGSVSTLKIQRTERGDSAVYLCASSLPGTAPTLLTFGSGTRLTVV.

The V and J genes are TRBV13 and TRBJ2-7, with D possibly matching TRBD2 (6 bases). Trimming shortened V by 3 bases and J by 10 bases, and 13 bases separated the two germline ends. The length of the CDR3 is 12 residues. CDR1 is PRHDT and CDR2 is FYEKMQ in the germline V gene (reference sequence). The CDR3: CASSLGLGGQYF. CDR3 nucleotide sequence: TGTGCCAGCAGCTTGGGTCTGGGGGGACAGTACTTC.

The chain joins TRBV5-5 to TRBJ1-6; unclear D gene. Germline values: CDR1 SGHKS, CDR2 YYEKEE (reference sequence). The CDR3 sequence is 15 residues long. Trimming cost V 1 base and J 0 bases, with 5 bases left between them. CDR3 nucleotide sequence: TGTGCCAGCAGCTTGCTGGCCTCCTATAATTCACCCCTCCACTTT. This gives the protein CASSLLASYNSPLHF.

There are many counts of this clone. In DNA form, the CDR3 reads TGTGCCAGCAGCACTAGCGGGGGAGGCTCCTACGAGCAGTACTTC. Protein sequence: CASSTSGGGSYEQYF. The rearrangement joins TRBV7-2 to TRBJ2-7, with TRBD2 matching 11 bases. After removal of 5 bases from V and 0 bases from J, the junction contained 3 bases not matched to a gene. There are 15 residues in the CDR3. Germline CDR1 and CDR2: SGHTA and FQGNSA.